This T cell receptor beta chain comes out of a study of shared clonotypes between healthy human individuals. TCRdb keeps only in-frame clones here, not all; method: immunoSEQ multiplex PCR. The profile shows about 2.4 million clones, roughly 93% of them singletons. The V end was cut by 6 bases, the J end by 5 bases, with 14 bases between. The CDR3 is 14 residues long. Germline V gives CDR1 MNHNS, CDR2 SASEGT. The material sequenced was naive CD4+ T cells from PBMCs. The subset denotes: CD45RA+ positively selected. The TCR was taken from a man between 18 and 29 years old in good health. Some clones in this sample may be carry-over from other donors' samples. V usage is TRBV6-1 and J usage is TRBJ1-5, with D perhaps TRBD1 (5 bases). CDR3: CASRSIRVDQPQHF. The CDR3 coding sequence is TGTGCCAGCAGGTCAATCAGGGTTGATCAGCCCCAGCATTTT.